This T cell receptor beta chain was identified in a study of CD8+CD57+ T cells in acquired aplastic anemia (dated by TCRdb to 2017 to 2018). Describing the broader study: A mean of approximately 2.9 ug of DNA, ranging from roughly 0.19 to 27.4 ug, was extracted from sorted CD4+ and CD8+ cells. CD8+CD57+ expansion was defined as a frequency above the mean frequency observed in healthy subjects.

As concerns this clonotype: Its antigen has not been determined. Nothing much larger sits one base from this clone, and base qualities are not available.

Patients chosen for sequencing had shown expansion of CD8+CD57+ cells by flow cytometry. Severe acquired aplastic anemia was diagnosed in all patients according to International Study of Aplastic Anemia and Agranulocytosis and Camitta criteria. Patients had received no therapy at the time of blood sampling. In this study, sorted CD4+ and CD8+ T cells from the blood of healthy subjects and of severe aplastic anemia patients had their TCR repertoires deep-sequenced. Patients were enrolled under clinicaltrials.gov protocols 00001620, 01623167, 00001397, 00071045, 00081523 and 00961064 in the USA. Ficoll-Paque density gradient centrifugation was used to isolate peripheral blood mononuclear cells. CD4+ and CD8+ T cells were sorted by FACS or magnetic beads before DNA extraction. General findings and caveats noted by the study authors: Between patients and healthy controls, no significant difference in CD8+ Simpson's diversity was found (P=0.060). Some 27 CD8+ CDR3 sequences were found in both patients and controls but appeared to be highly expressed in patients and within the immunodominant clones of the patients.

Per the germline V gene, SGHTS is the CDR1 and YDEGEE is the CDR2. Reading from cysteine to phenylalanine, the CDR3 counts 14 amino acids. The retained sequence is limited to the CDR3, 42 bases, with the frame set at the first base. V drops 6 bases and J drops 5 bases, leaving 17 bases in between. Genomic DNA served as template for TCR beta VDJ combination and CDR3 sequence profiling. An Illumina HiSeq 2000 was the platform used for TCR repertoire sequencing. Per the authors' processing: Repertoire assessment relied on Simpson's diversity index, CDR3 size and DJ length profiles, and TRBV/TRBJ rearrangement plots. The most abundant DNA sequence in the deep sequencing data was defined as the immunodominant clone. CDR3 amino acid sequences were screened for sharing across subjects and were compared with published repertoires and the VDJdb database. The raw public data were reprocessed by TCRdb itself: fastp quality trimming at Q25, MiXCR clonotype calling, in-frame beta chains only. Under each unique CDR3 protein, matching rows form one entry showing the most common genes and DNA. These V and J calls derive from TCRdb rather than the authors' analysis. A total of about 180,000 distinct CDR3 sequences appear in this sample, roughly three fifths of them only once. About 42% of the sample is held by the ten biggest clonotypes.

The receptor was derived from a human donor with aplastic anemia. The sequencing sample was made of sorted CD4+, CD8+, or CD8+CD57+ T cells (not recorded which) from PBMCs. The rearranged segments are TRBV5-8 and TRBJ1-1; TRBD1 could be the D gene, as 6 bases match. The CDR3 protein sequence reads: CASNFIQGRTEAFF. The DNA reads TGTGCCAGCAACTTTATCCAGGGGAGGACTGAAGCTTTCTTT.